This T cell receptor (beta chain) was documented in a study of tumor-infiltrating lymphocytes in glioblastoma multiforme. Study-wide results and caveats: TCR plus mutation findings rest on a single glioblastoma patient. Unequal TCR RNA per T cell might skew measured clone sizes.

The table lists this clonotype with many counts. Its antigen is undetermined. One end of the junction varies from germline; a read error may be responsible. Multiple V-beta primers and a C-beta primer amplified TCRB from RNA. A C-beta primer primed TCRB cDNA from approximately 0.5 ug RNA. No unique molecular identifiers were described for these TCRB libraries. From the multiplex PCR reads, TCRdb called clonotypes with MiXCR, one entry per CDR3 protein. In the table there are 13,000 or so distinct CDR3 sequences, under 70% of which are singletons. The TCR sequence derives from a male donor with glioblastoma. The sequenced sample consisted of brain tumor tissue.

CDR3 DNA: TGTGCCAGCAGCTATAACCCCGGGACAGGGAACACTGGAGCTTTCTTT. Its protein product is CASSYNPGTGNTGAFF. This chain uses TRBV7-9 with TRBJ1-1; 9 nucleotides match TRBD1. Germline CDR1 reads SEHNR; CDR2 reads FQNEAQ (reference sequence). This CDR3 contains 16 residues.